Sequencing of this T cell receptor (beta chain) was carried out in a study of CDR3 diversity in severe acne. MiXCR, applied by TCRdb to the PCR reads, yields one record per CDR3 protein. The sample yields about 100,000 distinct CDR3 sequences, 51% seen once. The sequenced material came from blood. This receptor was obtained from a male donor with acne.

The CDR3 DNA reads TGTGCCAGCAGTGAGAAGACTAGCGGGAGTGAGACCCAGTACTTC. It yields the protein CASSEKTSGSETQYF. The chain joins TRBV6-5 to TRBJ2-5; TRBD2 agrees at 12 bases. The CDR3 sequence is 15 residues long. Looked up from germline, CDR1 is MNHEY and CDR2 is SVGAGI. J was trimmed by 5 bases and V by 5 bases; bases with no gene match: 6.